This T cell receptor beta chain stems from a study of somatic mutations in cytotoxic T cells in rheumatoid arthritis. Findings and limits, study-wide: For rheumatoid arthritis patients, CD8+ clonality increased with age, whereas it did not in healthy controls. Per patient, the largest CD8+ clone was found to exceed 20% of CD8+ cells in about an eighth of the roughly 65 cases.

Clones were sequenced by immunoSEQ multiplex PCR, and TCRdb holds only the in-frame ones, with some missing. This table holds just over 15,000 clones, just under 75% found once. The CDR3 extends over 15 amino acids. Of note for this clone: Its antigen is currently unknown.

The source material was CD8+ T cells sorted from blood. This TCR was recovered from an adult with rheumatoid arthritis. V usage is TRBV21-1 and J usage is TRBJ2-7; TRBD2 reflects the table's D call only, with no check against the DNA. TRBV21-1 is listed as a pseudogene. The CDR3 region has the DNA TGTGCCAGCAGCCTAAAGCGGGGAGGCGACTACGAGCAGTACTTC. Its protein is CASSLKRGGDYEQYF.